A single sample gave rise to the 10 T cell receptor beta chains below, sequenced in a study of PD-1 blockade in classical Hodgkin lymphoma. TCRdb's table, derived via immunoSEQ multiplex PCR, lists solely in-frame clones and lacks some. This sample has 20,000 to 25,000 clones, with 70% to 80% found just once. Each patient experienced a relapse that followed autologous stem cell transplantation, and brentuximab vedotin exposure varied. Material: peripheral blood mononuclear cells (PBMCs), obtained before the second cycle of nivolumab. The source of these receptors is a human donor with classical Hodgkin lymphoma.

The rearrangement joins TRBV27 to TRBJ2-2; D ambiguous. Trimming pared 8 bases from V and 6 bases from J, leaving 1 base between. From germline, CDR1 is MNHEY and CDR2 SMNVEV (reference sequence). The CDR3 contains 9 residues. The CDR3 DNA follows: TGTGCCAGCTCCGGGGAGCTGTTTTTT. This translates into CASSGELFF.

The chain's CDR3 is CASWDSLYEQYF. Written as DNA, the CDR3 is TGTGCCAGCTGGGACAGCCTCTACGAGCAGTACTTC. V and J are TRBV6-1 and TRBJ2-7; 7 nucleotides align to TRBD1. V lost 8 bases, J lost 3 bases, and 4 bases stayed unmatched. The length of the CDR3 is 12 residues. CDR1 and CDR2 (germline): MNHNS, SASEGT.

The chain is built from TRBV7-8 and TRBJ1-3; weak D call: TRBD1 (5 bases). This CDR3 region has 14 residues. Germline CDR1 SGHVS, CDR2 FQNEAQ. Trimming cost V 5 bases and J 8 bases, with 16 bases left between them. The CDR3 sequence is CASSPRRTGDTIYF. The CDR3 bases are TGTGCCAGCAGCCCACGAAGGACGGGGGACACCATATATTTT. Filled out from reference TRBV7-8 and TRBJ1-3, the complete variable domain reads GAGVSQSPRYKVAKRGQDVALRCDPISGHVSLFWYQQALGQGPEFLTYFQNEAQLDKSGLPSDRFFAERPEGSVSTLKIQRTQQEDSAVYLCASSPRRTGDTIYFGEGSWLTVV.

About this clone: The same CDR3 also results from other DNA sequences found in this sample. The chain has TRBV6-5 and TRBJ2-6; perhaps D is TRBD1 or TRBD2 (5 bases each). The length of the CDR3 is 15 residues. Germline loops: CDR1 MNHEY, CDR2 SVGAGI. The V end was cut by 3 bases, the J end by 0 bases, with 6 bases between. The CDR3, as DNA: TGTGCCAGCAGTTATGGGGGCTCTGGGGCCAACGTCCTGACTTTC. Encoded protein: CASSYGGSGANVLTF.

The chain employs TRBV5-1 and TRBJ2-3; the D call may be TRBD1 or TRBD2 (5 bases each). The CDR3 spans 17 residues. The germline gives CDR1 SGHRS, CDR2 YFSETQ. V lost 0 bases, J lost 3 bases, and 17 bases lay in between. The CDR3 is CASSLGSGAEATDTQYF. CDR3 DNA sequence: TGCGCCAGCAGCTTGGGGAGTGGGGCGGAGGCGACAGATACGCAGTATTTT.

This clone was detected only once. V and J are TRBV6-6 and TRBJ1-2, with 8 bases aligning to TRBD1. The V and J ends lost 5 bases and 4 bases, in that order; junction bases with no gene match: 3. This CDR3 is 13 amino acids long. Per the germline V gene, CDR1 is MNHNY and CDR2 is SVGAGI (reference sequence). The CDR3 spells CASSDRGLYGYTF. CDR3 nucleotides: TGTGCCAGCAGTGACAGGGGCCTCTATGGCTACACCTTC.

The chain couples TRBV5-4 to TRBJ2-7; a weak D match, TRBD2 (6 bases). The germline gives CDR1 SGHNT, CDR2 YYREEE (reference sequence). V was trimmed by 3 bases and J by 1 base, leaving 11 bases between them. The CDR3 spans 14 residues. The CDR3 region has the DNA TGTGCCAGCAGCTCGGGAGATTATTCCTACGAGCAGTACTTC. This codes for CASSSGDYSYEQYF.

This chain's CDR3 is CASSQVQGEKLFF. The CDR3 coding sequence is TGTGCCAGCAGCCAAGTCCAGGGCGAAAAACTGTTTTTT. The chain couples TRBV4-2 to TRBJ1-4; a weak D match, TRBD1 (5 bases). Germline CDR1 is LGHNA and CDR2 is YNFKEQ. The CDR3 is 13 residues long. V gave up 1 base and J gave up 8 bases, with 8 bases separating them.

This clone has just one count. This sequence joins TRBV5-1 and TRBJ2-1, with D perhaps TRBD1 (7 bases). V dropped 6 bases and J dropped 0 bases, with 13 bases sitting between them. The CDR3 extends over 15 amino acids. CDR1 and CDR2 (germline): SGHRS, YFSETQ. The CDR3 reads CASTSGGSSYNEQFF. The CDR3 bases are TGCGCCAGCACTTCAGGGGGGAGCTCCTACAATGAGCAGTTCTTC. The full variable domain, rest sourced from reference TRBV5-1 and TRBJ2-1, is KAGVTQTPRYLIKTRGQQVTLSCSPISGHRSVSWYQQTPGQGLQFLFEYFSETQRNKGNFPGRFSGRQFSNSRSEMNVSTLELGDSALYLCASTSGGSSYNEQFFGPGTRLTVL.

The chain employs TRBV10-3 and TRBJ1-3; no clear D gene. V lost 0 bases and J lost 0, with 6 bases in between. Germline V gene lookup returns CDR1 ENHRY and CDR2 SYGVKD. This CDR3 is built from 15 residues. CDR3 in amino acids: CAISESIVSGNTIYF. The CDR3 nucleotides are TGTGCCATCAGTGAGTCGATAGTCTCTGGAAACACCATATATTTT.